A single sample gave rise to the 21 T cell receptor beta chains below, sequenced in a study of blood T cell repertoires in COVID-19. Only in-frame clones appear in the TCRdb table, and some are missing; sequencing was by immunoSEQ multiplex PCR. The sample holds about 49,000 clones, around 83% seen once. Sequencing used peripheral blood. The receptors originated from a man aged 40-50 years with active COVID-19.

The rearrangement links TRBV5-4 to TRBJ2-3, with 16 bases matching TRBD2. The J segment lost 9 bases and the V segment lost 3 bases, leaving 7 bases of the junction unmatched. CDR1 and CDR2 (germline): SGHNT, YYREEE (reference sequence). CDR3 size: 16 residues. CDR3 DNA sequence: TGTGCCAGCAGCTCCGGGACTAGCGGGAGGGGAGACACGCAGTATTTT. Protein product: CASSSGTSGRGDTQYF.

In nucleotides, the CDR3 is TGCGCCAGCAGCCAAGGCGCGGGAAGCTCCTACGAGCAGTACTTC. Its translation: CASSQGAGSSYEQYF. This chain uses TRBV4-1 with TRBJ2-7; possible D gene TRBD2, 6 bases. Germline assignment: CDR1 MGHRA and CDR2 YSYEKL. The CDR3 loop spans 15 amino acids. Trimming cost V 1 base and J 0 bases, with 10 bases left between them.

The chain links TRBV23-1 to TRBJ2-5, with 13 nucleotides matching TRBD2. TRBV23-1 is sorted into the ORF group, with uncertain function. The CDR3 contains 19 residues. Germline trimming cut 8 bases from V and 4 bases from J; bases unmatched to any gene: 19. The CDR3 sequence is CASGLREQLAGGLGETQYF. For the CDR3, the DNA is TGCGCCAGCGGGCTCAGGGAGCAACTAGCGGGAGGGCTAGGAGAGACCCAGTACTTC.

The chain combines TRBV5-1 with TRBJ2-2; D is ambiguous. CDR3 length: 12 residues. V lost 5 bases and J lost 2, with 4 bases in between. Germline V gene lookup returns CDR1 SGHRS and CDR2 YFSETQ. CDR3 DNA: TGCGCCAGCAGTCTTAACACCGGGGAGCTGTTTTTT. The encoded protein is CASSLNTGELFF.

CDR3 nucleotides: TGTGCCAGCAGCCAGCGGGACTTAAGCTACGAGCAGTACTTC. It yields the protein CASSQRDLSYEQYF. V is TRBV3-1 (or the pseudogene TRBV3-2) and J is TRBJ2-7; D is perhaps TRBD2 (6 bases). The CDR3 extends over 14 amino acids. Between the trimmed V and J ends, which lost 3 bases and 3 bases, there was a span of 12 bases. The germline V gene encodes CDR1 LGHDT and CDR2 YNNKEL (reference sequence).

V usage is TRBV7-9 and J usage is TRBJ1-1; a weak D match, TRBD1 (6 bases). Germline-derived CDR1 and CDR2 are SEHNR and FQNEAQ (reference sequence). The CDR3 contains 14 residues. V gave up 5 bases and J gave up 0 bases, with 10 bases separating them. As DNA, the CDR3 is TGTGCCAGCAGCGTCTCAGGGGTGAACACTGAAGCTTTCTTT. As protein: CASSVSGVNTEAFF.

This sequence joins TRBV10-3 and TRBJ1-1, with a tentative D call TRBD1 (5 bases). The CDR3 has 15 residues. Germline CDR1 reads ENHRY; CDR2 reads SYGVKD. V was cut by 9 bases and J by 0 bases, with 17 bases left in between. The CDR3 is CAMSRGGPMNTEAFF. CDR3 bases: TGTGCCATGTCACGCGGGGGACCCATGAACACTGAAGCTTTCTTT.

J is TRBJ2-3 and V is TRBV10-3, with 7 bases matching TRBD1. The junction had 9 bases not matched to a gene; V was cut back by 11 bases and J by 4 bases. The CDR3 is 13 residues long. Germline assignment: CDR1 ENHRY and CDR2 SYGVKD. The CDR3 bases are TGTGCCTTCCAACCTACAGGGGCAGATACGCAGTATTTT. Translation gives CAFQPTGADTQYF.

This chain connects TRBV27 to TRBJ1-3, with TRBD1 matching 9 bases. This CDR3 comprises 15 residues. The J segment lost 4 bases and the V segment lost 4 bases, leaving 5 bases of the junction unmatched. Looked up from germline, CDR1 is MNHEY and CDR2 is SMNVEV (reference sequence). In DNA form, the CDR3 reads TGTGCCAGCAGTTCGGACAGGGGATGGGGAAACACCATATATTTT. This codes for CASSSDRGWGNTIYF.

The chain uses TRBV27 and TRBJ1-1; a weak D match, TRBD1 (6 bases). Germline V gene sequence: CDR1 MNHEY, CDR2 SMNVEV (reference sequence). This CDR3 has 15 residues. Trimming removed 6 bases at V and 4 bases at J, with 18 bases between. CDR3 sequence (DNA): TGTGCCAGCAGCCAAGATGGGGACACATCCACTGAAGCTTTCTTT. It encodes CASSQDGDTSTEAFF.

This clone was detected only a few times. The CDR3 region has the DNA TGTGCCAGTAGTATGACTAGCGGGAGTATGGATGAGCAGTTCTTC. Protein sequence: CASSMTSGSMDEQFF. V gene TRBV19 combines with J gene TRBJ2-1; 12 bases fit TRBD2. Germline values: CDR1 LNHDA, CDR2 SQIVND (reference sequence). J lost 8 bases, V lost 3 bases, and 5 bases had no gene match. The CDR3 length is 15 residues.

The rearrangement links TRBV6-5 to TRBJ1-5; 7 nucleotides align to TRBD1. J gave up 3 bases and V 5 bases, and 4 bases lay outside the gene matches. In germline, CDR1 is MNHEY, CDR2 SVGAGI. This CDR3 is built from 14 residues. The CDR3 DNA reads as TGTGCCAGCAGTCTAGACAGGGTCAATCAGCCCCAGCATTTT. Amino acids: CASSLDRVNQPQHF.

The rearrangement links TRBV21-1 to TRBJ2-5; the table calls TRBD2, which could not be checked here. TRBV21-1 is labeled a pseudogene. This CDR3 region has 19 residues. The CDR3 nucleotides are TGTGCCAGCAGATTCACCGGGACTAGCGGGAAGGGATTGGGGTGGACCCAGTACTTC. This sequence encodes CASRFTGTSGKGLGWTQYF.

V usage is TRBV28 and J usage is TRBJ1-4; 7 bases match TRBD1. With V trimmed by 4 bases and J by 6 bases, 5 bases remained unmatched. Germline CDR1 is MDHEN and CDR2 is SYDVKM. This CDR3 is 14 amino acids long. The CDR3 bases are TGTGCCAGCAGTTACGACAGGGCCGATGAAAAACTGTTTTTT. Amino acid sequence: CASSYDRADEKLFF.

The chain is built from TRBV9 and TRBJ1-5; D is perhaps TRBD1 (5 bases). The V end was cut by 1 base, the J end by 3 bases, with 11 bases between. CDR3 length: 15 amino acids. CDR1 is SGDLS and CDR2 is YYNGEE in the germline V gene. CDR3 nucleotides: TGTGCCAGCAGCGTAAGCGGGACCCTCAATCAGCCCCAGCATTTT. This gives the protein CASSVSGTLNQPQHF.

This clone was detected only once. This chain uses TRBV9 with TRBJ2-3; no reliable D call. Germline V CDR1 and CDR2: SGDLS, YYNGEE. The V and J ends lost 0 bases and 5 bases respectively, with 13 bases between them. CDR3 length: 15 residues. The DNA of the CDR3 is TGTGCCAGCAGCGTAGGGGCCAGCCAAGTAGATACGCAGTATTTT. Its translation: CASSVGASQVDTQYF.

The chain combines TRBV28 with TRBJ1-4; D is perhaps TRBD1 (6 bases). CDR1 and CDR2 (germline): MDHEN, SYDVKM. This CDR3 has 17 residues. The germline V and J ends were trimmed by 5 bases and 8 bases, with 24 bases remaining between them. CDR3 region: CASSRPLGDGGGEKLFF. DNA of the CDR3: TGTGCCAGCAGTCGCCCCTTGGGGGACGGGGGGGGCGAAAAACTGTTTTTT.

The gene calls are TRBV27 and TRBJ1-5, with a weak D call TRBD1 (6 bases). The CDR3 is 16 residues long. Germline V gene sequence: CDR1 MNHEY, CDR2 SMNVEV (reference sequence). V lost 6 bases and J lost 9, with 24 bases in between. The CDR3 region has the DNA TGTGCCAGCAGCCCGGTGGCAGGGGACGGGATTTGGCCCCAGCATTTT. It codes for CASSPVAGDGIWPQHF.

V is TRBV2 and J is TRBJ2-3, with D possibly being TRBD2 (5 bases). The germline V gene has CDR1 SNHLY and CDR2 FYNNEI. The CDR3 covers 13 residues. V lost 6 bases and J 2 bases, leaving 9 bases between the germline ends. The CDR3 coding sequence is TGTGCCAGCAGCGGGCTAGCCACAGATACGCAGTATTTT. Its translation: CASSGLATDTQYF.

V is TRBV2 and J is TRBJ2-1; a weak D match, TRBD2 (7 bases). V dropped 3 bases and J dropped 7 bases, with 19 bases sitting between them. The CDR3 runs 16 residues. The germline V gene has CDR1 SNHLY and CDR2 FYNNEI. CDR3 amino acids: CASSDVGGRGENEQFF. Written as DNA, the CDR3 is TGTGCCAGCAGTGATGTGGGGGGGCGCGGGGAGAATGAGCAGTTCTTC. Supplemented by reference TRBV2 and TRBJ2-1, the full variable domain reads EPEVTQTPSHQVTQMGQEVILRCVPISNHLYFYWYRQILGQKVEFLVSFYNNEISEKSEIFDDQFSVERPDGSNFTLKIRSTKLEDSAMYFCASSDVGGRGENEQFFGPGTRLTVL.

This clone has a handful of counts. The chain recombines TRBV27 with TRBJ2-7; D perhaps matches TRBD1 (6 bases). V was pared by 4 bases and J by 0 bases, with 16 bases between. Germline V gene data show CDR1 as MNHEY and CDR2 as SMNVEV (reference sequence). The CDR3 has 16 amino acids. In nucleotides, the CDR3 is TGTGCCAGCAGTTCACCACAGGGTCTGGGCTCCTACGAGCAGTACTTC. Translated, it gives CASSSPQGLGSYEQYF.